Listed here is a single T cell receptor (beta chain). Its target is not known. These data are taken from a study of cytomegalovirus exposure and HLA in healthy donors. The V gene lost 5 bases and the J gene lost 1 base, with 9 bases spanning the gap. Germline V CDR1 and CDR2: MGHDK, SYGVNS. The CDR3 loop spans 14 amino acids. With 60 Vbeta and 13 Jbeta primers, the PCR was carried out. Measured with immunoSEQ multiplex PCR; TCRdb has only the in-frame clones, and not every one. The repertoire table contains roughly 120,000 clones. Findings and limits, study-wide: Being productive about 87% or about 30% of the time was typical of most TCR beta V segments in an earlier analysis. Researchers left out some V segments, among them TRBV6-2 and TRBV6-3, as indistinguishable. There were some public TCRs occurring in many donors, but most TCR sequences were rare.

The clonotype was recovered from a man aged 18 to 29 in good health and CMV-seronegative. The sequencing input was PBMCs. The rearrangement links TRBV25-1 to TRBJ2-1; D may be TRBD2 (5 bases). Here the CDR3 reads CASSPWRSYNEQFF. CDR3 in DNA: TGTGCCAGCAGTCCCTGGAGGTCCTACAATGAGCAGTTCTTC.